Listed here are 27 T cell receptor beta chains from one sample, sequenced in a study of identical twins. MiXCR was run by TCRdb on the 5' RACE reads, yielding one entry per CDR3 protein. The sample contains 1.5 million to 2 million distinct CDR3 sequences, about 32% of which appear only once. Input material: cord blood. Receptors originate from a newborn girl in good health.

V and J are TRBV24-1 and TRBJ1-2, with 8 bases aligning to TRBD1. Germline V lookup: CDR1 KGHDR, CDR2 SFDVKD. V lost 6 bases, J lost 6 bases, and 8 bases stayed unmatched. The CDR3 loop spans 14 amino acids. CDR3 in amino acids: CATSSSGTGHGYTF. In nucleotides, the CDR3 is TGTGCCACCAGTAGTAGCGGGACAGGCCATGGCTACACCTTC.

Here the CDR3 reads CASSILAGGKTYGQYF. The CDR3 DNA follows: TGTGCCAGCAGCATTTTAGCGGGAGGAAAGACCTACGGGCAGTACTTC. V and J are TRBV5-6 and TRBJ2-5, with 10 bases matching TRBD2. The CDR3 length is 16 residues. V was pared by 4 bases and J by 11 bases, with 17 bases of the junction left unmatched. Germline loops: CDR1 SGHDT, CDR2 YYEEEE.

This clonotype was observed a few times. The rearrangement links TRBV20-1 to TRBJ2-3; TRBD2 aligns across 8 bases. V was pared by 6 bases and J by 2 bases, with 13 bases of the junction left unmatched. The CDR3 covers 16 residues. Germline V lookup: CDR1 DFQATT, CDR2 SNEGSKA (reference sequence). The CDR3 is CSAYPPGGTFTDTQYF. The CDR3, as DNA: TGCAGTGCCTACCCCCCGGGGGGGACCTTCACAGATACGCAGTATTTT.

The chain recombines TRBV5-1 with TRBJ2-2, with D possibly being TRBD2 (5 bases). The germline V gene has CDR1 SGHRS and CDR2 YFSETQ. Trimming removed 0 bases from V and 4 bases from J, with 19 bases in between. This CDR3 spans 18 amino acids. The CDR3 bases are TGCGCCAGCAGCTTGGGGGCGGGCAGAGGAGATTCCACCGGGGAGCTGTTTTTT. Its protein is CASSLGAGRGDSTGELFF.

This clonotype was observed a few times. This chain connects TRBV9 to TRBJ2-4; D uncertain. V gave up 3 bases and J gave up 5 bases, with 9 bases separating them. Germline CDR1 reads SGDLS; CDR2 reads YYNGEE. The CDR3 runs 13 residues. For the CDR3, the DNA is TGTGCCAGCAGCGGCCGTGCGGAAAACATTCAGTACTTC. It is translated as CASSGRAENIQYF.

This clonotype was found a few times. The chain links TRBV12-3 or TRBV12-4 to TRBJ2-2; 8 bases align to TRBD2. Trimming removed 6 bases from V and 7 bases from J; junction bases left unmatched: 4. CDR3 length equals 13 residues. CDR3: CASRGLAGGELFF. For the CDR3, the DNA is TGTGCCAGCAGAGGCCTAGCGGGCGGGGAGCTGTTTTTT.

This rearrangement joins TRBV7-9 to TRBJ1-2; no definite D call. The CDR3 sequence is 16 residues long. Trimming pared 1 base from V and 8 bases from J, leaving 20 bases between. Looked up from germline, CDR1 is SEHNR and CDR2 is FQNEAQ (reference sequence). The CDR3 nucleotides read TGTGCCAGCAGCTTAGGATTTGGCAGGTTAAAGGAGGGCTACACCTTC. As protein: CASSLGFGRLKEGYTF.

The V and J genes are TRBV29-1 and TRBJ2-2; D not certain. The length of the CDR3 is 12 residues. V shed 5 bases and J shed 4 bases, with 8 bases lying between them. CDR1 and CDR2 (germline): SQVTM, ANQGSEA. The CDR3 is CSVSPGTGELFF. The CDR3 DNA reads as TGCAGCGTTTCTCCTGGCACCGGGGAGCTGTTTTTT.

In its sample, this clonotype was seen many times. The chain links TRBV20-1 to TRBJ2-7; TRBD2 might be the D (5 bases). The ends were cut back, 6 bases at V and 0 bases at J, with 15 bases in the middle. This CDR3 is built from 14 residues. Germline V gene lookup returns CDR1 DFQATT and CDR2 SNEGSKA (reference sequence). The CDR3 DNA is TGCAGTGCCAGTCGGGATCCAAGCTCCTACGAGCAGTACTTC. Residues: CSASRDPSSYEQYF.

Written as DNA, the CDR3 is TGCAGCGTTGGCGACAGGCTTAATGAAAAACTGTTTTTT. This codes for CSVGDRLNEKLFF. The chain couples TRBV29-1 to TRBJ1-4; TRBD1 is a possible D gene (6 bases). V shed 4 bases and J shed 4 bases, with 10 bases lying between them. Germline loops: CDR1 SQVTM, CDR2 ANQGSEA. CDR3 size: 13 residues.

This clonotype was picked up a small number of times. The rearrangement links TRBV9 to TRBJ2-4; maybe TRBD1 (6 bases). Trimming left V 4 bases short and J 0 bases short, with 17 bases between. Germline assignment: CDR1 SGDLS and CDR2 YYNGEE. The CDR3 runs 17 residues. For the CDR3, the DNA is TGTGCCAGCAGCACGTCCCGGGACATTTTAGCCAAAAACATTCAGTACTTC. Encoded protein: CASSTSRDILAKNIQYF.

This sequence joins TRBV3-1 and TRBJ2-7; 9 bases fit TRBD1. This CDR3 is built from 13 residues. Per the germline V gene, CDR1 is LGHDT and CDR2 is YNNKEL (reference sequence). V was clipped by 8 bases and J by 7 bases; unmatched bases: 9. As DNA, the CDR3 is TGTGCCAGCCAACCGGGACAGGGAATTGAGCAGTACTTC. It yields the protein CASQPGQGIEQYF.

The V gene is TRBV12-3 or TRBV12-4, the J gene TRBJ1-1; no clear D gene. The CDR3 spans 11 residues. Trimming removed 5 bases from V and 5 bases from J, with 6 bases in between. This CDR3 reads CASSPPTEAFF. The CDR3 bases are TGTGCCAGCAGTCCTCCGACTGAAGCTTTCTTT.

Points on this clonotype: Germline is not matched at one junction end, which may reflect a read error. The V and J genes are TRBV29-1 and TRBJ2-7; possibly TRBD2 for D (7 bases). The CDR3 is 15 amino acids. Germline CDR1 and CDR2: SQVTM and ANQGSEA. The CDR3 bases are TGCAGAGTTGAAGATGGCCAGGGGAGGGATGCCGAGCAGTACTTC. Protein sequence: CRVEDGQGRDAEQYF.

The V and J genes are TRBV5-5 and TRBJ1-2, with no clear D. Trimming took 0 bases from V and 0 from J, leaving 15 bases between them. The CDR3 spans 17 residues. Germline CDR1 reads SGHKS; CDR2 reads YYEKEE (reference sequence). CDR3 DNA sequence: TGTGCCAGCAGCTTGGTACAGTCTATGAGTTCTAACTATGGCTACACCTTC. It is translated as CASSLVQSMSSNYGYTF.

This chain links TRBV4-2 with TRBJ2-3, with TRBD2 as a possible D gene (6 bases). The length of the CDR3 is 16 residues. V was shortened by 3 bases and J by 2 bases, with 15 bases between the two germline ends. Germline CDR1 LGHNA, CDR2 YNFKEQ. CDR3 bases: TGTGCCAGCAGCCACTGGGGTTTAGCGGTCACAGATACGCAGTATTTT. Its translation: CASSHWGLAVTDTQYF.

Comment on this clonotype: An end of the junction differs from the germline gene, which may be a read error. The V gene is TRBV20-1, the J gene TRBJ1-2; maybe TRBD1 (5 bases). The CDR3 is 14 amino acids. Germline V gene data show CDR1 as DFQATT and CDR2 as SNEGSKA (reference sequence). CDR3 amino acids: CSARPVTANYGHTF. CDR3 bases: TGCAGTGCTAGACCTGTGACAGCTAACTATGGCCACACCTTC.

This clonotype has a handful of counts. The chain recombines TRBV3-1 with TRBJ1-6, with 7 bases matching TRBD1. Germline lookup yields CDR1 LGHDT and CDR2 YNNKEL (reference sequence). The trim removed 7 bases at V and 5 bases at J, leaving 8 bases unmatched. The CDR3 extends over 15 amino acids. CDR3 region: CASNNGGQHNSPLHF. The CDR3 region has the DNA TGTGCCAGCAACAACGGGGGACAGCATAATTCACCCCTCCACTTT.

This clonotype showed up just a few times. The J gene is TRBJ1-2, the V gene TRBV20-1; 7 bases map to TRBD1. The CDR3 extends over 13 amino acids. The V segment lost 2 bases and the J segment 4 bases; nucleotides outside the gene matches: 4. Germline V CDR1 and CDR2: DFQATT, SNEGSKA (reference sequence). The chain's CDR3 is CSARTGEGYGYTF. The CDR3 coding sequence is TGCAGTGCTAGAACAGGGGAGGGCTATGGCTACACCTTC.

This clonotype was seen a few times. The J gene is TRBJ2-1, the V gene TRBV20-1, with a weak D call TRBD2 (6 bases). This CDR3 spans 14 amino acids. Looked up from germline, CDR1 is DFQATT and CDR2 is SNEGSKA (reference sequence). V was trimmed by 0 bases and J by 3 bases, leaving 9 bases between them. CDR3 in DNA: TGCAGTGCTAGAGACAGGGAGGTCTACAATGAGCAGTTCTTC. Its translation is CSARDREVYNEQFF.

This clonotype was counted only a few times. The chain combines TRBV6-5 with TRBJ2-5, with D possibly being TRBD1 (5 bases). The DNA end lines up better with TRBJ2-7; the J call may be wrong. The germline CDR1 and CDR2 sequences are MNHEY and SVGAGI. CDR3 length equals 13 residues. The DNA for the CDR3 is TGTGCCAGCATCTACCGCGACAGCTACGAGCAGTACTTC. It is translated as CASIYRDSYEQYF.

The chain links TRBV28 to TRBJ1-2; unclear D gene. This CDR3 has 12 residues. Trimming pared 5 bases from V and 7 bases from J, leaving 11 bases between. Germline V gene sequence: CDR1 MDHEN, CDR2 SYDVKM. The CDR3 here is CASSPGLVGYTF. The DNA of the CDR3 is TGTGCCAGCAGTCCCGGTTTGGTTGGCTACACCTTC.

The chain recombines TRBV10-3 with TRBJ2-3, with no clear D. This CDR3 is built from 18 residues. Germline CDR1 and CDR2: ENHRY and SYGVKD. V lost 0 bases to trimming and J lost 2 bases, with 18 bases between them. CDR3 coding DNA: TGTGCCATCAGTGAGTCAGTCGTTAGCCGGGCCTACACAGATACGCAGTATTTT. Protein product: CAISESVVSRAYTDTQYF.

V is TRBV6-5 and J is TRBJ2-3, with D unresolved. Germline loops: CDR1 MNHEY, CDR2 SVGAGI. Trimming removed 5 bases at V and 2 bases at J, with 11 bases between. The CDR3 sequence is 14 residues long. CDR3 region: CASSPRVSTDTQYF. As DNA, the CDR3 is TGTGCCAGCAGTCCGCGCGTATCCACAGATACGCAGTATTTT.

This clonotype has a handful of counts. This chain connects TRBV7-2 to TRBJ2-1; weak D call: TRBD2 (6 bases). Looked up from germline, CDR1 is SGHTA and CDR2 is FQGNSA. V lost 3 bases and J 5 bases, leaving 8 bases between the germline ends. CDR3 length equals 13 residues. The chain's CDR3 is CASSLTRHNEQFF. CDR3 in DNA: TGTGCCAGCAGCTTGACTAGGCACAATGAGCAGTTCTTC.

This clonotype appeared a few times. V gene TRBV7-2 combines with J gene TRBJ2-7; unclear D gene. Germline assignment: CDR1 SGHTA and CDR2 FQGNSA. CDR3 size: 16 residues. V was shortened by 2 bases and J by 7 bases, with 21 bases between the two germline ends. The CDR3 protein is CASSLKALSSYNEQYF. CDR3 nucleotides: TGTGCCAGCAGCTTAAAAGCGCTTAGCTCCTACAATGAGCAGTACTTC.

This clonotype was counted a few times. The chain is built from TRBV7-9 and TRBJ2-3; 7 bases are a match to TRBD1. Germline CDR1 SEHNR, CDR2 FQNEAQ (reference sequence). Germline trimming cut 2 bases from V and 6 bases from J; bases unmatched to any gene: 5. This CDR3 spans 14 amino acids. CDR3 in DNA: TGTGCCAGCAGCTTACGACAGGGAGAGGATACGCAGTATTTT. Translation: CASSLRQGEDTQYF. The full variable domain, with the rest looked up from reference TRBV7-9 and TRBJ2-3, is DTGVSQNPRHKITKRGQNVTFRCDPISEHNRLYWYRQTLGQGPEFLTYFQNEAQLEKSRLLSDRFSAERPKGSFSTLEIQRTEQGDSAMYLCASSLRQGEDTQYFGPGTRLTVL.